The rows below give T cell receptor beta chains drawn from one sample of a study of beta chain features in type 1 diabetes. The assay was immunoSEQ multiplex PCR, and TCRdb's table has in-frame clones only and misses some. This sample carries 150,000 or so clones, approximately 9.1% of them seen once, and the ten largest clones take about 2.1%. Material for sequencing was central memory CD4+ T cells from blood. Receptors were obtained from a young woman in good health. CDR3s include the opening cysteine and the closing phenylalanine or tryptophan. Fields, in order: V gene, clone size, D gene, J gene, CDR3 DNA, CDR3 protein. A D gene is named only where the DNA matches it firmly. Clone sizes are given selectively: once, few, many, or a class where the clone is expanded.

TRBV4-3	-	-	TRBJ1-2	TGCGCCAGCAGCCCCTACGCATCCTTTTATGGCTACACCTTC	CASSPYASFYGYTF
TRBV25-1	-	-	TRBJ2-2	TGTGCCAGCAGTGACAGGGCACTCGGGGAGCTGTTTTTT	CASSDRALGELFF
TRBV7-2	few	TRBD2	TRBJ2-7	TGTGCCAGCAGCTTCGGGGGGGGCCTAGCGAATTACGAGCAGTACTTC	CASSFGGGLANYEQYF
TRBV5-5	few	TRBD2	TRBJ2-1	TGTGCCAGCAGCTTGGAACTAGCGGGAGCGGAGGGCTACAATGAGCAGTTCTTC	CASSLELAGAEGYNEQFF
TRBV12-5	-	-	TRBJ2-2	TGTGCTAGTGGTTTGCTCCTGGCGGGACCCGGGGAGCTGTTTTTT	CASGLLLAGPGELFF
TRBV7-2	-	-	TRBJ2-1	TGTGCCAGCAGCCATTCGAGGGTGGGGGGAGGTGAGCAGTTCTTC	CASSHSRVGGGEQFF
TRBV5-4	-	-	TRBJ1-2	TGTGCCAGCAGCCAATCGCAGGGTAGCTATGGCTACACCTTC	CASSQSQGSYGYTF
TRBV12-5	-	-	TRBJ2-2	TGTGCTAGTGGTTTGGTACGAGGAACCGGGGAGCTGTTTTTT	CASGLVRGTGELFF
TRBV5-4	few	-	TRBJ2-7	TGTGCCAGCAGCTCGAGCTCCTACGAGCAGTACTTC	CASSSSSYEQYF
TRBV6-1	-	-	TRBJ2-5	TGTGCCAGCAGCGGGCAGGGTGGAGAGACCCAGTACTTC	CASSGQGGETQYF
TRBV18	-	-	TRBJ1-5	TGTGCCAGCTCACCTACTACAGGGTTGGAGCAGCCCCAGCATTTT	CASSPTTGLEQPQHF
TRBV27	many	-	TRBJ2-7	TGTGCCAGCAGTTTAATGGCGGGGGCCTCGTACGAGCAGTACTTC	CASSLMAGASYEQYF
TRBV11-2	few	TRBD2	TRBJ2-1	TGTGCCAGCACTCGGGGAGGGAGCCCCCTGGATGAGCAGTTCTTC	CASTRGGSPLDEQFF
TRBV30	-	TRBD1	TRBJ2-7	TGTGCCTGGTCAGGACAGGTGGGGTACGAGCAGTACTTC	CAWSGQVGYEQYF
TRBV14	-	TRBD1	TRBJ2-2	TGTGCCAGCAGACCGCCCGGGACAGGGAACACCGGGGAGCTGTTTTTT	CASRPPGTGNTGELFF
TRBV6-1	-	-	TRBJ1-5	TGTGCCAGCAGTGCACAGGTTGGGGGGTATAGCAATCAGCCCCAGCATTTT	CASSAQVGGYSNQPQHF
TRBV7-2	-	TRBD2	TRBJ2-1	TGTGCCAGCAGCTCTTTAGCGGGGGGGTCGTGGAATGAGCAGTTCTTC	CASSSLAGGSWNEQFF
TRBV28	few	-	TRBJ2-7	TGTGCCAGCGAGAAGGAGGAATCCTACGAGCAGTACTTC	CASEKEESYEQYF
TRBV5-6	-	-	TRBJ2-1	TGTGCCAGCAGCTCTCTCCATGAGCAGTTCTTC	CASSSLHEQFF
TRBV18	-	TRBD1	TRBJ2-1	TGTGCCAGCTCACCGTATGCAGGGGGAGCTTACTACAATGAGCAGTTCTTC	CASSPYAGGAYYNEQFF
TRBV6-5	many	-	TRBJ1-2	TGTGCCAGCAGTTCCCAGACAGAAGGGGGCTACACCTTC	CASSSQTEGGYTF
TRBV5-1	-	-	TRBJ1-2	TGCGCCAGCAGCCCGGCCGGGACACAGAACTATGGCTACACCTTC	CASSPAGTQNYGYTF
TRBV18	few	TRBD1	TRBJ2-7	TGTGCCAGCTCACATACAGACAGGGAGTACGAGCAGTACTTC	CASSHTDREYEQYF